This T cell receptor beta chain was observed in a study of T cell repertoires in cytomegalovirus infection. Study-level background: Carrying CMV and the relevant HLA type showed in public TCR beta signatures. General study findings and limits: The ex vivo response showed dominance by HLA-C-restricted CMV-specific TCR beta clonotypes. Cumulated frequencies of public TCR beta families served to identify carriers of CMV plus the relevant HLA.

This clonotype was recorded many times. The antigen is unknown. This CDR3 spans 12 amino acids. Germline assignment: CDR1 SGHAT and CDR2 FQNNGV. Deletions cut 5 bases from V and 8 bases from J, with 11 bases between. Each CDR3 protein is one row after TCRdb ran MiXCR on the reads. Among roughly 81,000 distinct CDR3 sequences, less than 4.5% were seen once, and the ten largest hold approximately 5%. This chain connects TRBV11-2 to TRBJ2-3, with D maybe TRBD2 (6 bases). The source material was PBMCs. The sequence was collected from a human donor in good health (CMV status not recorded). Some clones in this sample may be carry-over from other donors' samples. This CDR3 is CASSREAGTQYF. As DNA, the CDR3 is TGTGCCAGCAGCCGAGAAGCGGGTACGCAGTATTTT.